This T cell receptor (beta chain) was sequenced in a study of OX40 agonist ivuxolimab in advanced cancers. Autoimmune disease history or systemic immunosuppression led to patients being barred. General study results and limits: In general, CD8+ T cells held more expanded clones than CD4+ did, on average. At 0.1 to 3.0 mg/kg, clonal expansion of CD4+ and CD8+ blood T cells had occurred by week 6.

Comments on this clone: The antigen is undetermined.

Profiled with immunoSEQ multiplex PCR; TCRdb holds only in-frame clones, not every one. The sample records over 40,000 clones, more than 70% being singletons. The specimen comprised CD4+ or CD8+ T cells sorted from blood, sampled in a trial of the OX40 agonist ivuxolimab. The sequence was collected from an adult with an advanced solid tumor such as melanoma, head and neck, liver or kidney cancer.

The DNA of the CDR3 is TGTGCCAGCAGCAGCCGGGACAGGGGAGTCTATAGCAATCAGCCCCAGCATTTT. Translation: CASSSRDRGVYSNQPQHF. The J gene is TRBJ1-5, the V gene TRBV7-9, with 10 bases matching TRBD1. Per the germline V gene, CDR1 is SEHNR and CDR2 is FQNEAQ (reference sequence). J was trimmed by 0 bases and V by 5 bases; bases with no gene match: 10. This CDR3 comprises 18 residues.